This TCR beta chain was observed in a study of T cell responses to AZD1222 COVID-19 vaccine. Notes on the study in general: Spike-specific TCRs gained breadth and depth after people received two AZD1222 doses. Donor demographics were predominantly white British with a female majority; clonal diversity may be underestimated. Baseline serology detected seropositivity in only six AZD1222 recipients.

Details on this clone: Its antigen is undetermined.

TCRdb's table, derived via immunoSEQ multiplex PCR, lists solely in-frame clones and lacks some. Among over 75,000 clones listed, under 90% were seen once. The sequence was obtained from an adult in good health. The specimen was peripheral blood, collected on day 0 of AZD1222 vaccination.

Here the CDR3 reads CASSPPVAGRSYNEQFF. DNA of the CDR3: TGTGCCAGCTCACCACCGGTGGCGGGCCGCTCCTACAATGAGCAGTTCTTC. The chain links TRBV18 to TRBJ2-1; D possibly corresponds to TRBD2 (5 bases). This CDR3 comprises 17 residues. Trimming pared 0 bases from V and 0 bases from J, leaving 12 bases between. Germline V gene data show CDR1 as KGHSH and CDR2 as LQKENI.